This is a list of T cell receptor beta chains from one sample in a study of control samples from healthy donors and cancer patients. Here immunoSEQ multiplex PCR was the method, and the copy in TCRdb shows in-frame clones only, minus some. The sample yields about 160,000 clones, roughly 95% seen once. Sequencing used blood. The receptor set was obtained from a young woman in good health. The CDR3 runs from the conserved cysteine through the conserved F or W. Each record gives: J gene, D gene, V gene, CDR3 protein. D genes are given only for firm matches.

>TRBJ2-6|TRBD1|TRBV7-9
CASSPEMGQGLSGANVLTF
>TRBJ2-2|-|TRBV28
CASNLDGNTGELFF
>TRBJ2-3|TRBD2|TRBV6-2/TRBV6-3
CASSYTRGAAGLLDTQYF
>TRBJ1-4|-|TRBV7-7
CASSPLPSEKLFF
>TRBJ2-2|TRBD2|TRBV10-1
CASSLAGETGELFF
>TRBJ2-1|TRBD2|TRBV20-1
CSASPSGIDNEQFF
>TRBJ1-1|TRBD1|TRBV5-1
CASRPGTGGWRTEAFF
>TRBJ1-2|TRBD1|TRBV7-9
CASSFGTANIWYTF
>TRBJ2-1|-|TRBV7-9
CASSSRDNPSSYNEQFF
>TRBJ1-2|TRBD1|TRBV4-2
CASSQGDRVGDYGYTF
>TRBJ2-2|-|TRBV5-8
CASSLVGFANTGELFF
>TRBJ2-2|TRBD2|TRBV10-1
CASSLAGGTGELFF
>TRBJ1-2|TRBD1|TRBV18
CASSIGQGLYGGYTF
>TRBJ1-2|TRBD1|TRBV10-3
CAISQGANYGYTF
>TRBJ2-7|-|TRBV2
CASSTRSYEQYF
>TRBJ2-1|-|TRBV7-3
CASSLGLRGSSYNEQFF
>TRBJ2-2|TRBD1|TRBV9
CASSVGHRGSTGELFF
>TRBJ1-4|TRBD1|TRBV19
CASSRDRANEKLFF
>TRBJ1-6|-|TRBV24-1
CATSDGLNNSPLHF
>TRBJ1-2|-|TRBV6-5
CASVEGLPTYGYTF
>TRBJ1-1|-|TRBV6-5
CASRPNTEAFF
>TRBJ1-1|-|TRBV14
CASGSYMNTEAFF
>TRBJ2-1|TRBD2|TRBV24-1
CATSDSRTSGSLNEQFF
>TRBJ2-5|-|TRBV7-2
CASSLGGQETQYF
>TRBJ1-5|-|TRBV7-2
CASSLVISGQPQHF
>TRBJ2-7|TRBD1|TRBV5-4
CASSVDRGGYEQYF
>TRBJ1-2|TRBD1|TRBV7-8
CASSRDSGSYGYTF
>TRBJ2-7|-|TRBV6-5
CASSNRPEEQYF
>TRBJ2-1|-|TRBV19
CASLGVQGHEQFF
>TRBJ2-7|TRBD1|TRBV3-1/TRBV3-2
CASSQVGTGHYEQYF
>TRBJ1-5|TRBD1|TRBV3-1/TRBV3-2
CASSPQGVGNQPQHF
>TRBJ1-5|-|TRBV5-5
CASSASDTGGNQPQHF
>TRBJ1-1|-|TRBV3-1/TRBV3-2
CASSSRSVEAFF
>TRBJ2-7|TRBD2|TRBV5-5
CASSLLAGGPHEQYF
>TRBJ2-1|TRBD2|TRBV5-1
CASATSGGPPTLF
>TRBJ1-1|-|TRBV28
CASSLGVLNTEAFF
>TRBJ2-2|TRBD2|TRBV5-1
CASSFTSGYTGELFF
>TRBJ1-5|TRBD1|TRBV7-9
CASSLGTGTGGSQPQHF
>TRBJ2-7|-|TRBV21-1
CASSKPVSGYEQYF
>TRBJ1-2|TRBD1|TRBV6-5
CASGGTDSMGGYTF
>TRBJ1-1|TRBD1|TRBV25-1
CASSSPGGTEAFF
>TRBJ2-7|TRBD1|TRBV28
CASTSQGTGGFEQYF
>TRBJ2-7|TRBD2|TRBV6-5
CASAWTSGSEQYF